The 8 T cell receptor beta chains listed next were all sequenced from one sample in a study of cytomegalovirus exposure and HLA in healthy donors. The PCR had 60 Vbeta and 13 Jbeta primers. Sequencing was performed with immunoSEQ multiplex PCR; in TCRdb, only in-frame clones are kept and a portion is missing. The sample has roughly 160,000 clones; approximately 84% are singletons. Sequenced material: PBMCs. These receptors all stem from a boy between 2 and 10 years old in good health and CMV-seronegative.

The rearrangement joins TRBV28 to TRBJ1-2; possible D gene TRBD1, 6 bases. Germline CDR1 MDHEN, CDR2 SYDVKM. V shed 3 bases and J shed 8 bases, with 10 bases lying between them. The CDR3 spans 12 residues. CDR3 sequence: CASSLFGGGYTF. The CDR3 DNA follows: TGTGCCAGCAGTTTGTTTGGGGGCGGCTACACCTTC.

This clone came up a few times. The chain carries TRBV18 and TRBJ1-1; D gene ambiguous. The CDR3 length is 15 residues. V gave up 1 base and J gave up 0 bases, with 9 bases separating them. The V gene's germline CDR1 is KGHSH and CDR2 LQKENI. The CDR3 reads CASSPRELMNTEAFF. The DNA of the CDR3 is TGTGCCAGCTCACCACGGGAGTTGATGAACACTGAAGCTTTCTTT.

The J gene is TRBJ1-2, the V gene TRBV7-8; possible D gene TRBD1, 6 bases. The CDR3 loop spans 14 amino acids. CDR1 and CDR2 (germline): SGHVS, FQNEAQ. Trimming took 5 bases from V and 7 from J, leaving 17 bases between them. The CDR3 bases are TGTGCCAGCAGCGACCCGGGGGGCGCGGGTGGCTACACCTTC. It translates to CASSDPGGAGGYTF.

The V gene is TRBV6-6, the J gene TRBJ2-1; 9 positions agree with TRBD2. This CDR3 spans 16 amino acids. The J segment lost 5 bases and the V segment lost 1 base, leaving 6 bases of the junction unmatched. Germline CDR1 and CDR2: MNHNY and SVGAGI (reference sequence). The CDR3 coding sequence is TGTGCCAGCAGTTACTGGCGGGAGGGAGAACACAATGAGCAGTTCTTC. Protein product: CASSYWREGEHNEQFF.

V gene TRBV27 combines with J gene TRBJ2-1; D perhaps matches TRBD2 (6 bases). V was shortened by 4 bases and J by 0 bases, with 13 bases between the two germline ends. The CDR3 runs to 16 residues. The germline gives CDR1 MNHEY, CDR2 SMNVEV (reference sequence). CDR3 bases: TGTGCCAGCAGTTCTTACACCGGGAGCTCCTACAATGAGCAGTTCTTC. Protein product: CASSSYTGSSYNEQFF.

The CDR3 spells CAISEQGQGSTNEKLFF. DNA of the CDR3: TGTGCCATCAGTGAGCAAGGACAGGGTTCGACTAATGAAAAACTGTTTTTT. J is TRBJ1-4 and V is TRBV10-3; 8 nucleotides align to TRBD1. The CDR3 runs to 17 residues. V gave up 2 bases and J gave up 2 bases; unmatched junction bases: 7. Germline CDR1 and CDR2: ENHRY and SYGVKD.

This clone was recorded only once. The chain joins TRBV4-1 to TRBJ1-5; D gene uncertain. The CDR3 totals 14 residues. Germline V gene data show CDR1 as MGHRA and CDR2 as YSYEKL. The V end lost 3 bases, the J end lost 0 bases, and 6 bases lay between the germline ends. CDR3 residues: CASSQGNSNQPQHF. Here the CDR3 DNA reads TGCGCCAGCAGCCAGGGCAATAGCAATCAGCCCCAGCATTTT.

This chain links TRBV28 with TRBJ2-7; D gene unclear. Trimming shortened V by 3 bases and J by 12 bases, and 18 bases separated the two germline ends. The length of the CDR3 is 13 residues. The V gene's germline CDR1 is MDHEN and CDR2 SYDVKM. CDR3 amino acids: CASSLGQSTVPYF. The CDR3 nucleotides read TGTGCCAGCAGTTTGGGCCAGTCAACCGTTCCGTACTTC.